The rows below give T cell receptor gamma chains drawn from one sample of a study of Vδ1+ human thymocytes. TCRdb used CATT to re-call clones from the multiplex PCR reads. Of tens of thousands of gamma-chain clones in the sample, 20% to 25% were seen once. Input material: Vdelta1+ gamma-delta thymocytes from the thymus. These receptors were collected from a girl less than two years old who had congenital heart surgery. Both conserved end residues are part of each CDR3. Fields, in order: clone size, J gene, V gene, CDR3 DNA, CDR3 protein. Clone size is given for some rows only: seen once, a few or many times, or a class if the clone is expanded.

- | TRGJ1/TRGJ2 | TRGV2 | TGTGCCACCTGGGACGGGCCACCTTATAAGAAACTCTTT | CATWDGPPYKKLF
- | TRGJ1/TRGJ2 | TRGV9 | TGTGCCTTGTGGGAAGTTGATTTCAGGAAGAAACTCTTT | CALWEVDFRKKLF
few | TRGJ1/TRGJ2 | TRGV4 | TGTGCCACCTGGGATGGGCGACCCGGGAAGTATTATAAGAAACTCTTT | CATWDGRPGKYYKKLF
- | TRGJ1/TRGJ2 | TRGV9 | TGTGCCTTGTGGGAGGCTGGACGTTATTATAAGAAACTCTTT | CALWEAGRYYKKLF
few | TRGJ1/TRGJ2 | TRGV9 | TGTGCCTTGTGGGAGGTGCGATGGGATTTGGATTATTATAAGAAACTCTTT | CALWEVRWDLDYYKKLF
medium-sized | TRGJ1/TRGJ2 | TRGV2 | TGTGCCACCTGGGACGATTATAAGAAACTCTTT | CATWDDYKKLF
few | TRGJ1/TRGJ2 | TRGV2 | TGTGCCACCTGGGACCCCCATTATAAGAAACTCTTT | CATWDPHYKKLF
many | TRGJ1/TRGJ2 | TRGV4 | TGTGCCACCTGGGAGCAGAATTATTATAAGAAACTCTTT | CATWEQNYYKKLF
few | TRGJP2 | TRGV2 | TGTGCCACCCCTGGAGGTGATTGGATCAAGACGTTT | CATPGGDWIKTF
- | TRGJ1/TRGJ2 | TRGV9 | TGTGCCTTGTGGGAGGTAATTGGTGATTATAAGAAACTCTTT | CALWEVIGDYKKLF
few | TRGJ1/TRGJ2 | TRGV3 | TGTGCCACCTGGGACAGGCCCGTGTATAAGAAACTCTTT | CATWDRPVYKKLF
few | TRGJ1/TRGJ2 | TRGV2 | TGTGCCACCTGGGACGGGCTTTCTTATTATAAGAAACTCTTT | CATWDGLSYYKKLF
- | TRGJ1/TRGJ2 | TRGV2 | TGTGCCACCTGGGACGGGCCAGGGCATTATTATAAGAAACTCTTT | CATWDGPGHYYKKLF
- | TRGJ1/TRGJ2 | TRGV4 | TGTGCCACCTGGGAAAGTCTGAACTATTATAAGAAACTCTTT | CATWESLNYYKKLF
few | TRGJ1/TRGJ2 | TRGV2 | TGTGCCACCTGGGACGGCCGAGGGGCTAAGAAACTCTTT | CATWDGRGAKKLF
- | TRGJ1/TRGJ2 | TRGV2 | TGTGCCACCTGGGACGGGCGTTTGAAACTCTTT | CATWDGRLKLF
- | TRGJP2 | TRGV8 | TGTGCCACCTGGTGGGTATATTGGATCAAGACGTTT | CATWWVYWIKTF
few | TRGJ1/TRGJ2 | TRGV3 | TGTGCCACCTGGGACAGGCTGACTGAGAAACTCTTT | CATWDRLTEKLF
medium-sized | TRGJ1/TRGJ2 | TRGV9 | TGTGCCTTGTGGGAGGTGCGAGGGAAACTCTTT | CALWEVRGKLF
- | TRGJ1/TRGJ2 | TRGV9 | TGTGCCTTGTGGGACAATTATAAGAAACTCTTT | CALWDNYKKLF
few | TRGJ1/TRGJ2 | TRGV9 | TGTGCCTTGTGGGAGGTGCCAGATAGGGAGAAACTCTTT | CALWEVPDREKLF
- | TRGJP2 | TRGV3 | TGTGCCACCTGGGAGGGCCCAAGTAGTGATTGGATCAAGACGTTT | CATWEGPSSDWIKTF
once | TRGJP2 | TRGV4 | TGTGCCACCTGGGACGGGCGGATCAGTGATTGGATCAAGACGTTT | CATWDGRISDWIKTF
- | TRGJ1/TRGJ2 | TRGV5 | TGTGCCACCTGGGACAGGGTCCCTTTTGCTAAGAAACTCTTT | CATWDRVPFAKKLF
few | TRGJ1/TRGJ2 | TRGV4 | TGTGCCACCTGGGCCGCATCGAATTATTATAAGAAACTCTTT | CATWAASNYYKKLF
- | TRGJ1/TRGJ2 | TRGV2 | TGTGCCACCTGGGACGGAAAGGGCCTCTATAAGAAACTCTTT | CATWDGKGLYKKLF
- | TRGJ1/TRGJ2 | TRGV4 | TGTGCCACCTGGGATGGGGGAGTTGGTTATAAGAAACTCTTT | CATWDGGVGYKKLF
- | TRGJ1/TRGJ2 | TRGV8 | TGTGCCACCTGGACGCATCAACCCCATAAGAAACTCTTT | CATWTHQPHKKLF
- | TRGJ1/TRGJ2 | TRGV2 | TGTGCCACCTGGGACAGAGGCATGACGAATTATTATAAGAAACTCTTT | CATWDRGMTNYYKKLF
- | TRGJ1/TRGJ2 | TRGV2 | TGTGCCCCCCCTGGGGATTATAAGAAACTCTTT | CAPPGDYKKLF
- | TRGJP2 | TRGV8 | TGTGCCACCTGGGATAGAGTTAGTAGTGATTGGATCAAGACGTTT | CATWDRVSSDWIKTF
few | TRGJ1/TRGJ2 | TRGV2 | TGTGCCACCTGGGACTCGCCTCATAAGAAACTCTTT | CATWDSPHKKLF
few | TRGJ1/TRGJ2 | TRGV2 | TGTGCCACCTGGGACGGGCTTAACTATAAGAAACTCTTT | CATWDGLNYKKLF
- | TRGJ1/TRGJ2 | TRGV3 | TGTGCCACCTGGAGAATTTGTTATAAGAAACTCTTT | CATWRICYKKLF
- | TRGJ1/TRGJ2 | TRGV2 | TGTGCCACCTGGGACGGATCCGGTTATAAGAAACTCTTT | CATWDGSGYKKLF
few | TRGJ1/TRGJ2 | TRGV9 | TGTGCCTTGTGGGAGGAGACCATCCCGGATTATAAGAAACTCTTT | CALWEETIPDYKKLF
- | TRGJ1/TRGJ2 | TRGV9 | TGTGCCTTGTGGGAGACCTGCCCTCCAACGAATTATTATAAGAAACTCTTT | CALWETCPPTNYYKKLF
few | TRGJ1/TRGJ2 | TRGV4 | TGTGCCACCTGGGATGTCGCTGATTATAAGAAACTCTTT | CATWDVADYKKLF
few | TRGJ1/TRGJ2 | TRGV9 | TGTGCCTTGTGGGATCCGGCGAATTATTATAAGAAACTCTTT | CALWDPANYYKKLF
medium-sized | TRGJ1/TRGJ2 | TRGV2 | TGTGCCACCTGGGACGGGGCTTATTATAAGAAACTCTTT | CATWDGAYYKKLF
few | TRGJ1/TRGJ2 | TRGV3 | TGTGCCACCTGGGACAGGCCGTTTTATTATAAGAAACTCTTT | CATWDRPFYYKKLF
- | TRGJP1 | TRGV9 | TGTGCCTTGTGGGAGTGTGATACCACTGGTTGGTTCAAGATATTT | CALWECDTTGWFKIF
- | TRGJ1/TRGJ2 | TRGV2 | TGTGCCACCTGGGACGGGCGGAACTATAAGAAACTCTTT | CATWDGRNYKKLF
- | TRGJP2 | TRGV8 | TGTGCCACCTGGGATATAGATTGGATCAAGACGTTT | CATWDIDWIKTF
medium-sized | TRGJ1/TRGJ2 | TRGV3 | TGTGCCACCTGGACCTATTATTATAAGAAACTCTTT | CATWTYYYKKLF
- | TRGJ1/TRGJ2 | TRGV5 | TGTGCCACCTGGGACAGGCTAGGGACGAAACTCTTT | CATWDRLGTKLF
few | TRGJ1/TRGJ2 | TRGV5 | TGTGCCACCTGGGACAGGGAGAATTATAAGAAACTCTTT | CATWDRENYKKLF
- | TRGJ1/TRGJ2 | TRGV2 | TGTGCCACCTGGGACGGGCTGGGGCCGAATTATTATAAGAAACTCTTT | CATWDGLGPNYYKKLF
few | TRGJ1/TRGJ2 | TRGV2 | TGCGCCACCTGGGACGGGCTCGGCAAGAAACTCTTT | CATWDGLGKKLF
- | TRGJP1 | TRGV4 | TGTGCCACCTGGGATTCGGGCCCCTCCACTGGTTGGTTCAAGATATTT | CATWDSGPSTGWFKIF
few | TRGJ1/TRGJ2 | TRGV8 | TGTGCCACCCCAAATAAGAAACTCTTT | CATPNKKLF
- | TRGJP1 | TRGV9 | TGTGCCTTGTGGGAGGTGACTCCTGGTACCACTGGTTGGTTCAAGATATTT | CALWEVTPGTTGWFKIF
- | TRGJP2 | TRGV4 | TGTGCCACCTGGGATGGGCACTGCGGGATCAAGACGTTT | CATWDGHCGIKTF
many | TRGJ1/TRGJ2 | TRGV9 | TGTGCCTTGTGGGAGACCGCTTATAAGAAACTCTTT | CALWETAYKKLF
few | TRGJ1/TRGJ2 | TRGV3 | TGTGCCACCTGGGCGCGTCAGAAACTCTTT | CATWARQKLF
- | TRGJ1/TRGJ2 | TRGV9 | TGTGCCTTGTGGGAGGTGCCCGGGAAGAAACTCTTT | CALWEVPGKKLF
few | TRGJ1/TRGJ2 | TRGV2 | TGTGCCACCTGGACCCTGAATTATTATAAGAAACTCTTT | CATWTLNYYKKLF
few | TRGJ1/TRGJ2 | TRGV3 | TGTGCCACCTGGGACAGGCCGGGTTGTTATTATAAGAAACTCTTT | CATWDRPGCYYKKLF
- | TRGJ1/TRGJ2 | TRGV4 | TGTGCCACCTGGGATGGTTCCTATAAGAAACTCTTT | CATWDGSYKKLF